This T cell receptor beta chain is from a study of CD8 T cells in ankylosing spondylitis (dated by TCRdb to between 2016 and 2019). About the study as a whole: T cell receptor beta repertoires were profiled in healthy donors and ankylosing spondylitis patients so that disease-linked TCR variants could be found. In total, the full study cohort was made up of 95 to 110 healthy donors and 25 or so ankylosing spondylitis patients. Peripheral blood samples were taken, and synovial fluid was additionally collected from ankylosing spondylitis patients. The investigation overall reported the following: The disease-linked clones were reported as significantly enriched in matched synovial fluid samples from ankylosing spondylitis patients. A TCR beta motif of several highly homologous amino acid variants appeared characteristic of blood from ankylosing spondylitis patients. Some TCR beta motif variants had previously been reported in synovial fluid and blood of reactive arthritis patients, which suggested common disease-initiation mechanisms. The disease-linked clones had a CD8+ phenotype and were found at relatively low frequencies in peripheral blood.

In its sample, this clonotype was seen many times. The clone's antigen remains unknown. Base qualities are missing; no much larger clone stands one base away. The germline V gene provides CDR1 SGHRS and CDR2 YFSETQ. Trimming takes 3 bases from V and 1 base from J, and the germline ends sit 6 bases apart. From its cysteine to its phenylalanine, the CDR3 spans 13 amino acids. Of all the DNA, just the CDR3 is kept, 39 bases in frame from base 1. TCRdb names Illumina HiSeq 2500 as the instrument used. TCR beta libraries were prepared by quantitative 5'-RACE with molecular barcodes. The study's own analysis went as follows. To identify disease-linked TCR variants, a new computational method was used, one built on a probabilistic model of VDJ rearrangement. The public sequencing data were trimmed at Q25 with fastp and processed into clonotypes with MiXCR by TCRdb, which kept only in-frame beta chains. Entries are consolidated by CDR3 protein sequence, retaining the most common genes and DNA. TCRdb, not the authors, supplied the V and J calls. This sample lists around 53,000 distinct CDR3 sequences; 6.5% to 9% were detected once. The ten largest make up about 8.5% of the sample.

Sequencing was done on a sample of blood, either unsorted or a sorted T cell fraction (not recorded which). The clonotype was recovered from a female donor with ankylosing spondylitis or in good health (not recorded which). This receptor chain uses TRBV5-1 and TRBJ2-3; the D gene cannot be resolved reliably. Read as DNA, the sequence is TGCGCCAGCAGCTCGTTCGGCACAGATACGCAGTATTTT. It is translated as CASSSFGTDTQYF.